A single TCR beta chain is shown here with its context. What it binds is unknown. The sample belongs to a study of cytomegalovirus exposure and HLA in healthy donors. Primers for the PCR totalled 60 Vbeta and 13 Jbeta. In the original processing: There were around 77 million unique TCR beta chains by a later count, and 10 million to 12 million of them were shared. Method: immunoSEQ multiplex PCR; TCRdb's copy keeps in-frame clones and lacks some. For V, J and clone size, that table is used; D and trimming come from the DNA. This table has about 200,000 clones, roughly 77% appearing once. Germline lookup yields CDR1 SGHRS and CDR2 YFSETQ. J lost 10 bases, V lost 0 bases, and 7 bases had no gene match. This CDR3 has 15 amino acids. Unrecorded immune exposure was likely among donors, who were nominally healthy when sampled. The study's findings and limits: Some V segments could not be told apart, so they were left out, TRBV6-2 and TRBV6-3 among them.

The source is a male donor in good health and CMV-seropositive. The chain couples TRBV5-1 to TRBJ1-6; 7 bases are shared with TRBD1. Sequenced: PBMCs. Written as DNA, the CDR3 is TGCGCCAGCAGCTTGGGGGGACAGTCCATATCACCCCTCCACTTT. It encodes CASSLGGQSISPLHF.